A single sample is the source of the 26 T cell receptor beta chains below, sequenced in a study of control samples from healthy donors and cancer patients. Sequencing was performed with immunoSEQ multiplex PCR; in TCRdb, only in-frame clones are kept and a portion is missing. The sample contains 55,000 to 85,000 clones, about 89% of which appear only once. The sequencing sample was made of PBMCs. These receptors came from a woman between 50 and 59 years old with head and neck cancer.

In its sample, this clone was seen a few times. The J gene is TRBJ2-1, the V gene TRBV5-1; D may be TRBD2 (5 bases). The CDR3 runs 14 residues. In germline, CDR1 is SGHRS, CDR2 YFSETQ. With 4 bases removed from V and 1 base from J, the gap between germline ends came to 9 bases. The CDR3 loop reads CASSPGISYNEQFF. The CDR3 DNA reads TGCGCCAGCAGCCCCGGGATTTCCTACAATGAGCAGTTCTTC.

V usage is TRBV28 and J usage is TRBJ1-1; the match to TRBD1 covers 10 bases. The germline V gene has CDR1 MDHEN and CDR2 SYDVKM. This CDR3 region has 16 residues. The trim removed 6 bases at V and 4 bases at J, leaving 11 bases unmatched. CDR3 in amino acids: CASSRRGGQGSTEAFF. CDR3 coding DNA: TGTGCCAGCAGCCGTAGGGGGGGACAGGGGAGCACTGAAGCTTTCTTT.

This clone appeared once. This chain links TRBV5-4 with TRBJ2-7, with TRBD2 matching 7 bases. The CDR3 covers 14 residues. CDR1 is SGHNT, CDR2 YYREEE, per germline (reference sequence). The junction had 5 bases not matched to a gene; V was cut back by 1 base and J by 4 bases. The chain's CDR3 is CASSLRGENYEQYF. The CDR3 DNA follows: TGTGCCAGCAGCTTGCGGGGGGAAAATTACGAGCAGTACTTC.

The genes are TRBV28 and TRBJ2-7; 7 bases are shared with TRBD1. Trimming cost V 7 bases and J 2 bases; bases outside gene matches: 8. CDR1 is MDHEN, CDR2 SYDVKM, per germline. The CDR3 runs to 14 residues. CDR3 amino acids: CASTTTGAPYEQYF. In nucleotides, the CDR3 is TGTGCCAGCACTACTACAGGGGCCCCCTACGAGCAGTACTTC.

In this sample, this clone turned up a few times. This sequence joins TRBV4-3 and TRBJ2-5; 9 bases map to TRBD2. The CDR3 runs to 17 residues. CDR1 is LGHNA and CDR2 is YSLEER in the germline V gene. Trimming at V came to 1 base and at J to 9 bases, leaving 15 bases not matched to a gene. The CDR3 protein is CASSQVWGSSGGLAQYF. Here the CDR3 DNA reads TGCGCCAGCAGCCAAGTATGGGGTTCGAGCGGGGGGCTCGCCCAGTACTTC.

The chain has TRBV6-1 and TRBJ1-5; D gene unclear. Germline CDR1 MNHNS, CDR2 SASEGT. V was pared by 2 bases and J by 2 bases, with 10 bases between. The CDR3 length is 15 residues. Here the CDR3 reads CASSESLWGNQPQHF. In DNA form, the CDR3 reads TGTGCCAGCAGTGAATCGCTGTGGGGCAATCAGCCCCAGCATTTT.

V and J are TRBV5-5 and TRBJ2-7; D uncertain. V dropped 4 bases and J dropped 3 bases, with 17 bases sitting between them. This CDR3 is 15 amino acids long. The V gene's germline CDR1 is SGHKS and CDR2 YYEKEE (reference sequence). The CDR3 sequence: CASSPVGTFGYEQYF. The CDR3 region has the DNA TGTGCCAGCAGCCCGGTTGGCACTTTTGGCTACGAGCAGTACTTC.

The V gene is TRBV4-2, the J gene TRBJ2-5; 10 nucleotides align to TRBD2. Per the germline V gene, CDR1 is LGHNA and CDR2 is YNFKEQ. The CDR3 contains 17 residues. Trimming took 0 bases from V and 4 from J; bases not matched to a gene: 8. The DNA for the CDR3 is TGTGCCAGCAGCCAAGACGGCCAGCGGGGGGGCGTAGAGACCCAGTACTTC. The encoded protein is CASSQDGQRGGVETQYF.

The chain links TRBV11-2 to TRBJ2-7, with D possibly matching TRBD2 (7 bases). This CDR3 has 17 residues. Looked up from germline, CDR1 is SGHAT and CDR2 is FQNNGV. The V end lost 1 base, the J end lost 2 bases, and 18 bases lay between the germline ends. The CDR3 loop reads CASSLGSSSGGPYEQYF. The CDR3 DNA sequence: TGTGCCAGCAGCTTAGGGAGCTCGTCGGGGGGCCCCTACGAGCAGTACTTC.

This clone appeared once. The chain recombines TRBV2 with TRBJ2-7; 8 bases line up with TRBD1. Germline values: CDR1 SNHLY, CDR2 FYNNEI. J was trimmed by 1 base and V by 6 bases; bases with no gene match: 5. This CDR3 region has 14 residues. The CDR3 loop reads CASRWTGNSYEQYF. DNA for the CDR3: TGTGCCAGCAGATGGACAGGGAATTCCTACGAGCAGTACTTC.

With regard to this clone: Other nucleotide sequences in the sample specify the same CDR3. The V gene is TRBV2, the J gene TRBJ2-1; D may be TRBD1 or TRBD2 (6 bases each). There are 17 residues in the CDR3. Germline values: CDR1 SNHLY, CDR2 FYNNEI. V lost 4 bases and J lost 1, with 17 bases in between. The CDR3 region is CASSGGGLADSYNEQFF. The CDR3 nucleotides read TGTGCCAGCAGTGGAGGGGGACTGGCAGATTCCTACAATGAGCAGTTCTTC.

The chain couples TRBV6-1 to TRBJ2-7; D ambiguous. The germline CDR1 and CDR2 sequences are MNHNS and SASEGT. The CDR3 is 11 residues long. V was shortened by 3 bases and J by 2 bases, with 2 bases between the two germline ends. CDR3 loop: CASSDTYEQYF. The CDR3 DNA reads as TGTGCCAGCAGTGACACCTACGAGCAGTACTTC.

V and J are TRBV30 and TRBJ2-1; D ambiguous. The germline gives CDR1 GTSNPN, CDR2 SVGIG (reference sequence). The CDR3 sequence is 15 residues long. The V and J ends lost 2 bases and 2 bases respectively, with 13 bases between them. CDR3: CAWSPGGRTYNEQFF. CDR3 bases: TGTGCCTGGAGTCCGGGCGGTAGGACCTACAATGAGCAGTTCTTC.

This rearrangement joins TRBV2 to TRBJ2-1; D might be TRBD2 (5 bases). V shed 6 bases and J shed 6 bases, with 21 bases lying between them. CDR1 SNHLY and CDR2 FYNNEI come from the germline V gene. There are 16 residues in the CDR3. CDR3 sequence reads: CASSLDPPGNINEQFF. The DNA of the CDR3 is TGTGCCAGCAGCCTAGACCCACCCGGGAATATCAATGAGCAGTTCTTC. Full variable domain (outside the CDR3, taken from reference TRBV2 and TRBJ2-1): EPEVTQTPSHQVTQMGQEVILRCVPISNHLYFYWYRQILGQKVEFLVSFYNNEISEKSEIFDDQFSVERPDGSNFTLKIRSTKLEDSAMYFCASSLDPPGNINEQFFGPGTRLTVL.

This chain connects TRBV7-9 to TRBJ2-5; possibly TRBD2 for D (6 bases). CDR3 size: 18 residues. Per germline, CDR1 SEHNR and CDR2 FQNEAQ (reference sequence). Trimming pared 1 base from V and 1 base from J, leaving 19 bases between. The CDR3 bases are TGTGCCAGCAGCTTAGAACTCGGGGGAGGAGTGGCCCAAGAGACCCAGTACTTC. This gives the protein CASSLELGGGVAQETQYF.

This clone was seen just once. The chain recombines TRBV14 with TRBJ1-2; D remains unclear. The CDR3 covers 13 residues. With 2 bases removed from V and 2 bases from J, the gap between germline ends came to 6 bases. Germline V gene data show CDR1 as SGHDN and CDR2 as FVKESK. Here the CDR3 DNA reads TGTGCCAGCAGCCAAAACAGCAACTATGGCTACACCTTC. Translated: CASSQNSNYGYTF. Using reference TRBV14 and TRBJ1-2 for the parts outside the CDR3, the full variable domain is EAGVTQFPSHSVIEKGQTVTLRCDPISGHDNLYWYRRVMGKEIKFLLHFVKESKQDESGMPNNRFLAERTGGTYSTLKVQPAELEDSGVYFCASSQNSNYGYTFGSGTRLTVV.

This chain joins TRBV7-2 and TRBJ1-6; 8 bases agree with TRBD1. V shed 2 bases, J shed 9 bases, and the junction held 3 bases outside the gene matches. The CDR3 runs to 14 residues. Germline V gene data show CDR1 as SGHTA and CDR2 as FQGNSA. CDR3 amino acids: CASSLTTGGSPLHF. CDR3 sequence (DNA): TGTGCCAGCAGCTTAACAACAGGGGGTTCACCCCTCCACTTT.

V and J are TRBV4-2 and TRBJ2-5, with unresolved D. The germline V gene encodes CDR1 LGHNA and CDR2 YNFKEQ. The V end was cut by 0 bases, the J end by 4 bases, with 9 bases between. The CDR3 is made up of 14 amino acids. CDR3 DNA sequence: TGTGCCAGCAGCCAAGATTACCGCGGAGAGACCCAGTACTTC. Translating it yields CASSQDYRGETQYF.

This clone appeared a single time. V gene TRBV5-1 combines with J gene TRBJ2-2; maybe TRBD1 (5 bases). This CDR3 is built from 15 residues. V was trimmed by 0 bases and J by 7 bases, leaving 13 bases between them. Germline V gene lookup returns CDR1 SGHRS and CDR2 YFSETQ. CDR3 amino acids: CASSLGQKVGGELFF. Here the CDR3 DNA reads TGCGCCAGCAGCTTGGGACAGAAGGTTGGCGGGGAGCTGTTTTTT. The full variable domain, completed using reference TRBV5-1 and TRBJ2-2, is KAGVTQTPRYLIKTRGQQVTLSCSPISGHRSVSWYQQTPGQGLQFLFEYFSETQRNKGNFPGRFSGRQFSNSRSEMNVSTLELGDSALYLCASSLGQKVGGELFFGEGSRLTVL.

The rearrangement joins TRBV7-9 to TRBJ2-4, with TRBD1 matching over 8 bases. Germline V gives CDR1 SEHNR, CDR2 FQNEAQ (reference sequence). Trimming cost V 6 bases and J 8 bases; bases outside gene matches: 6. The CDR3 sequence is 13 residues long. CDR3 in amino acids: CASSLDRGDIQYF. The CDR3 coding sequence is TGTGCCAGCAGTCTTGACAGGGGCGACATTCAGTACTTC.

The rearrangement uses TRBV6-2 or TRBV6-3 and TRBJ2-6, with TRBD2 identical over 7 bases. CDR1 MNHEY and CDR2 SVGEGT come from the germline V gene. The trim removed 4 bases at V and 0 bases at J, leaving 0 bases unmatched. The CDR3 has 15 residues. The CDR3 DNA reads TGTGCCAGCAGTTGGGAGGGCTCTGGGGCCAACGTCCTGACTTTC. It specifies CASSWEGSGANVLTF.

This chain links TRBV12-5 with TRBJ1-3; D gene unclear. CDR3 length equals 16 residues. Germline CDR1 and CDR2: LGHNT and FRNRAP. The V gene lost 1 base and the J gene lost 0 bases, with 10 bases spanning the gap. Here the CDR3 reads CASGLDTGISGNTIYF. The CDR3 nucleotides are TGTGCTAGTGGTTTGGATACCGGGATCTCTGGAAACACCATATATTTT.

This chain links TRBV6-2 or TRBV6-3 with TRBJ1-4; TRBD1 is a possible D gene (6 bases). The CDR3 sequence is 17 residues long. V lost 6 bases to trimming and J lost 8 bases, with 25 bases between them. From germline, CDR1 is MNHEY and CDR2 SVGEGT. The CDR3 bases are TGTGCCAGCAGCCCCGAGGGGTTCGGAGGGGGTGGCGAAAAACTGTTTTTT. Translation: CASSPEGFGGGGEKLFF.

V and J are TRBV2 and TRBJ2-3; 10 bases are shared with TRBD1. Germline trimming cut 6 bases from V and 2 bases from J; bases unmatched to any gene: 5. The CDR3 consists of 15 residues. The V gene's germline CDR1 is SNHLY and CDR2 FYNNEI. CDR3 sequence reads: CASSRDRGFTDTQYF. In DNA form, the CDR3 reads TGTGCCAGCAGCAGGGACAGGGGATTCACAGATACGCAGTATTTT.

CDR3 coding DNA: TGTGCCAGCAGCCCGCCGGTATCGGGGGAATCAGAGACCCAGTACTTC. It encodes CASSPPVSGESETQYF. The chain employs TRBV5-6 and TRBJ2-5; the D gene is possibly TRBD2 (6 bases). Germline values: CDR1 SGHDT, CDR2 YYEEEE. CDR3 length: 16 residues. V lost 4 bases and J 4 bases, leaving 20 bases between the germline ends.

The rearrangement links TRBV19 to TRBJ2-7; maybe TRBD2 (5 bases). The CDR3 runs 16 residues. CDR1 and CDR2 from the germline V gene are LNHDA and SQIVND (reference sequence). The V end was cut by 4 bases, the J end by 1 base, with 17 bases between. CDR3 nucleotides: TGTGCCAGTAGTACGGAGGCCCGGATGGGTTCCTACGAGCAGTACTTC. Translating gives CASSTEARMGSYEQYF.